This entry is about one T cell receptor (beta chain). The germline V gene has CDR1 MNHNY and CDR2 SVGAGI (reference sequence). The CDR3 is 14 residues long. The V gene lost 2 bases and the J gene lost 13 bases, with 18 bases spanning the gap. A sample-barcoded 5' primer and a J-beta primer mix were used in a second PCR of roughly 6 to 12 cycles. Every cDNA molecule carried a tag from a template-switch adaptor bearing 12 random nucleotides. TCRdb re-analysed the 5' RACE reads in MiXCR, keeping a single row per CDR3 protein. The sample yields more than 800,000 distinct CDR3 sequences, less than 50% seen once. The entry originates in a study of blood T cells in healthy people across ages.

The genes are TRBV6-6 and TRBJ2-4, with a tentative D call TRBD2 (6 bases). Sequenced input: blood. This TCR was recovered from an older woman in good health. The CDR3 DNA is TGTGCCAGCAGTTACGGGCCAGCTTGGGGGGAGCAGTACTTC. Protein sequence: CASSYGPAWGEQYF.